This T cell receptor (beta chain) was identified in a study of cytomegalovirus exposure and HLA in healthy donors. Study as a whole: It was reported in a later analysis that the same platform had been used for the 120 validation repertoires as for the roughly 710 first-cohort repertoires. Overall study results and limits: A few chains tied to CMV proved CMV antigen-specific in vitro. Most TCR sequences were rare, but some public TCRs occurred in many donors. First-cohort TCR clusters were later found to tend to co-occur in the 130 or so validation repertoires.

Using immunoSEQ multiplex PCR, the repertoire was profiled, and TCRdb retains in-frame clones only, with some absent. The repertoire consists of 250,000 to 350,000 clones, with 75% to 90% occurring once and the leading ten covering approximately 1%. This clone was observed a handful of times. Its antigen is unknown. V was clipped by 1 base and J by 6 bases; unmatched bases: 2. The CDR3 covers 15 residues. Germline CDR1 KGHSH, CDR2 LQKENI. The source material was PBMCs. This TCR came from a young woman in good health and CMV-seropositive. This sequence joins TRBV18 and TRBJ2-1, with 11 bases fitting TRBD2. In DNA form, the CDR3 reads TGTGCCAGCTCACCACTAACTAGCGGGGGCAATGAGCAGTTCTTC. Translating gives CASSPLTSGGNEQFF.